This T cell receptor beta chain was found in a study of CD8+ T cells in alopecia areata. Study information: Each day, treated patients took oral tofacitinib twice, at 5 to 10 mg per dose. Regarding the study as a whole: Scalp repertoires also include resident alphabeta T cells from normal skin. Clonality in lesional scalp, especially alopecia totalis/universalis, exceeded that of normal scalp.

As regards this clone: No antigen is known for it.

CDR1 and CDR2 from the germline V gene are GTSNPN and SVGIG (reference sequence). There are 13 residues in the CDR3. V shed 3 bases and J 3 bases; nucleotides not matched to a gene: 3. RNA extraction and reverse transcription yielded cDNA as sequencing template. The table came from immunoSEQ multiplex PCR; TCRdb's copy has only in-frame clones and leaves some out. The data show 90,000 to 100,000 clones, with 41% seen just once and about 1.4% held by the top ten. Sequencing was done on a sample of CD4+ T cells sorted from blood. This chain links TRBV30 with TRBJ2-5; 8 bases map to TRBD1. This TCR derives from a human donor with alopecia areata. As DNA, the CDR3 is TGTGCCTGGAGCCAGGGGGCGAAAGAGACCCAGTACTTC. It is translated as CAWSQGAKETQYF.